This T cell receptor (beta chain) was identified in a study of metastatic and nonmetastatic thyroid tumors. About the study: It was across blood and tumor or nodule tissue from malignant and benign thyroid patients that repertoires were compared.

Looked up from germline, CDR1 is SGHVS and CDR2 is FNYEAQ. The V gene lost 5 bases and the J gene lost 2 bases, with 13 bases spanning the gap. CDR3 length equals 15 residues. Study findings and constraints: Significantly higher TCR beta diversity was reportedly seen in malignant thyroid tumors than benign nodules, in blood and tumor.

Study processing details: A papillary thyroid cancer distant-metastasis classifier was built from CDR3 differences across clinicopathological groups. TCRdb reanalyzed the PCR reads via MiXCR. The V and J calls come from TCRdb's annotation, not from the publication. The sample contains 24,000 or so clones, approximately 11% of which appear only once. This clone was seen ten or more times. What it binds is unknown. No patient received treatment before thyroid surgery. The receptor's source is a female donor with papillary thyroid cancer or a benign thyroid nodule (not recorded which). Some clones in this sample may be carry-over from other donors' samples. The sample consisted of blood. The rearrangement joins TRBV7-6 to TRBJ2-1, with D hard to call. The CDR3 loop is CASSPTPLPYNEQFF. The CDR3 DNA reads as TGTGCCAGCAGCCCGACTCCGCTCCCCTACAATGAGCAGTTCTTC.